Each of the 2 T cell receptor beta chains below was sequenced from the same sample in a study of response to subunit inactivated influenza vaccine. TCRdb passed the RT-PCR reads through MiXCR, listing each CDR3 protein once. The sample includes 290,000 or so distinct CDR3 sequences, over 20% of them seen just once. Sequenced material: PBMCs from blood, taken about 19 months after vaccination. Receptor source: a man aged 45 to 70 who received an inactivated influenza vaccine.

This clonotype was seen at least ten times. This chain connects TRBV7-9 to TRBJ1-1, with D hard to call. CDR1 and CDR2 from the germline V gene are SEHNR and FQNEAQ (reference sequence). CDR3 size: 14 residues. The V and J ends lost 5 bases and 0 bases respectively, with 10 bases between them. The CDR3 loop is CASSLSHLNTEAFF. Written as DNA, the CDR3 is TGTGCCAGCAGCCTTTCGCACCTGAACACTGAAGCTTTCTTT.

This chain joins TRBV6-5 and TRBJ1-4; a weak D match, TRBD1 (6 bases). V was clipped by 2 bases and J by 0 bases, with 16 bases between them. The CDR3 length is 18 residues. Germline V gene sequence: CDR1 MNHEY, CDR2 SVGAGI. In nucleotides, the CDR3 is TGTGCCAGCAGTTACGGGGGACAAACTTCTGCAACTAATGAAAAACTGTTTTTT. Translated: CASSYGGQTSATNEKLFF.